The source of this TCR beta chain is a study of blood T cell repertoires in COVID-19. The overall study: Researchers got acute and convalescent COVID-19 samples from the United States, Italy and Spain. T cells, B-cell-depleted T cells, or PBMCs supplied cDNA or gDNA.

The CDR3 spans 14 residues. Per germline, CDR1 MNHEY and CDR2 SMNVEV (reference sequence). The V gene end was trimmed by 3 bases and the J gene end by 5 bases; junction bases not matched to a gene: 2. Original handling: Amplified reference gene primers provided the basis for estimating nucleated cell counts. Repertoires were generated with immunoSEQ multiplex PCR, while TCRdb's copy carries only in-frame clones and drops some. The D gene and trimming were derived from the DNA, and the V and J assignments and clone size from that table. This sample yields 39,000 or so clones, of which about four fifths are seen a single time; approximately 39% belongs to the top ten.

This TCR was recovered from a man aged 40-50 years with active or convalescent COVID-19. Material: peripheral blood. The rearrangement uses TRBV27 and TRBJ2-7, with 12 bases fitting TRBD2. The CDR3 region has the DNA TGTGCCAGCAGTTTCCGACTAGCGGGAGACGAGCAGTACTTC. This encodes CASSFRLAGDEQYF.